This TCR beta chain was profiled in a study of memory CD4+ T cells and cytomegalovirus serostatus. Study information: This sample comes from healthy Belgian adults, under 10 CMV seropositive, around 26 seronegative.

The sort gate was single viable CD3+CD4+CD8-CD45RO+ cells for memory CD4+ T cells. Positive selection with CD4 microbeads enriched total CD4+ T cells. Data came from immunoSEQ multiplex PCR; TCRdb stores just in-frame clones and leaves some out. This sample has tens of thousands of clones, with 82% found just once. Of note for this clone: As yet, its antigen is unknown.

The study's findings and limits: The CMV-associated TCR signature appears largely within the CD4+ memory repertoire. CD4+ memory repertoires contained about 40% of the roughly 160 reported CMV TCRbeta sequences.

CDR3 length: 14 residues. From germline, CDR1 is MNHEY and CDR2 SVGAGI. Losses at the gene ends were 6 bases for V and 9 bases for J; bases not matched to a gene: 7. The sequenced material came from memory CD4+ T cells from blood. This rearrangement joins TRBV6-5 to TRBJ2-1; 11 nucleotides match TRBD2. The clonotype comes from an adult in good health and CMV-seronegative. DNA for the CDR3: TGTGCCAGCAGGGTAGCGGGGGGGCCGGGTGAGCAGTTCTTC. It specifies CASRVAGGPGEQFF.